Included here is one T cell receptor (beta chain) sequence, with context. What it binds is unknown. The CDR3 spans 13 residues. V lost 5 bases and J 6 bases, leaving 10 bases between the germline ends. Germline loops: CDR1 SGHTA, CDR2 FQGNSA. This sample is part of a study of beta chain features in type 1 diabetes. Whole-study results and caveats: Type 1 diabetes patients had TCRB CDR3s that were shorter (moderately but significantly so) in all four CD4+ subsets.

TCRB transcripts that were expressed got sequenced, as all of the isolated RNA had been reverse transcribed. The method was immunoSEQ multiplex PCR; TCRdb's version includes in-frame clones alone and lacks a portion of them. The table shows about 53,000 clones, with about 64% occurring only once. Naive, central memory, regulatory and stem cell-like memory cells within the CD4+ compartment were sorted using CD45RO/CCR7/CD25/CD127/CD95/CD27. The receptor was derived from a woman aged 25 to 45 with type 1 diabetes. Sequences were obtained from stem cell memory CD4+ T cells from blood. The chain joins TRBV7-2 to TRBJ2-2; D is possibly TRBD1 (5 bases). The CDR3 is CASSTTAAGELFF. CDR3 sequence (DNA): TGTGCCAGCAGCACGACAGCCGCCGGGGAGCTGTTTTTT.